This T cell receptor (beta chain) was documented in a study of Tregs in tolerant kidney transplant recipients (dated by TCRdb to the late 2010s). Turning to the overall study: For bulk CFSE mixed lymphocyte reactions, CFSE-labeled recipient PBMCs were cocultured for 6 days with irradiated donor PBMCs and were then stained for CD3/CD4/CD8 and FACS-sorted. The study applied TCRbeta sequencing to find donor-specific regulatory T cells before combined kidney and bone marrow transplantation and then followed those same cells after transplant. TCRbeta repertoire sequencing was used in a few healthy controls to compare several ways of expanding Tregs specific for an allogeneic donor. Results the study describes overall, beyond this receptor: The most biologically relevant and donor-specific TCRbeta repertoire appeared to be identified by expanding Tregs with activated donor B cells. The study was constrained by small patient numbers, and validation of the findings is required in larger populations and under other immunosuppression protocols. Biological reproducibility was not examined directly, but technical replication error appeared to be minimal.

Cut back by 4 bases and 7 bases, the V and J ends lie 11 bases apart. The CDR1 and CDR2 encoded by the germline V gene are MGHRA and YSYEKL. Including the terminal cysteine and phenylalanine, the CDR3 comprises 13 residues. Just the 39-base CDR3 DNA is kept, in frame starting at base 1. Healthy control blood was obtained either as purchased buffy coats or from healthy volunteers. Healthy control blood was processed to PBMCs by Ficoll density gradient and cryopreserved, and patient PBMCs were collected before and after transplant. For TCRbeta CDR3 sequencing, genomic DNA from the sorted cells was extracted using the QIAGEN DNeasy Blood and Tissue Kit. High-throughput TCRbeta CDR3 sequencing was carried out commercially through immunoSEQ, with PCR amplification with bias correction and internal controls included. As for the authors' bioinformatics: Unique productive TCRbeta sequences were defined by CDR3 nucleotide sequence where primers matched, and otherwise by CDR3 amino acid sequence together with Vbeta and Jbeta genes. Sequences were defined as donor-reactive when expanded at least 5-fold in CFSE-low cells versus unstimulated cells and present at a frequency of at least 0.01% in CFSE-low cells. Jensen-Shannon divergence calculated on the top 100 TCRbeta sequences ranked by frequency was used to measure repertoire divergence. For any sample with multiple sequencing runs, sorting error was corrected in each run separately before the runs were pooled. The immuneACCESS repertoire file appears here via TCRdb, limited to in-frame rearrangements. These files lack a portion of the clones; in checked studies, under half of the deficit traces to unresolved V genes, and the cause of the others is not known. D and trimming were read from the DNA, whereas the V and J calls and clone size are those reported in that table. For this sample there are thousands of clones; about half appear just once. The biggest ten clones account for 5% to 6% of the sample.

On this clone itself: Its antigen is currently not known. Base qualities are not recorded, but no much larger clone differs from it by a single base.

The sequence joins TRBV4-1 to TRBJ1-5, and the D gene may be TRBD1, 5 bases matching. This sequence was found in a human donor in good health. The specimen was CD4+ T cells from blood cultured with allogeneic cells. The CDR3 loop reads CASSPQGLQPQHF. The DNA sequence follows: TGCGCCAGCAGCCCGCAGGGTTTGCAGCCCCAGCATTTT.